This TCR beta chain was sequenced during a study of blood T cell repertoires in COVID-19. Study context: Researchers got acute and convalescent COVID-19 samples from the United States, Italy and Spain.

The V gene end was trimmed by 6 bases and the J gene end by 4 bases; junction bases not matched to a gene: 12. This CDR3 is built from 16 residues. Germline V CDR1 and CDR2: LGHNT, FRNRAP. Per the original methods: Reference gene primer amplification gave estimated nucleated cell counts. The method was immunoSEQ multiplex PCR; TCRdb's version includes in-frame clones alone and lacks a portion of them. V and J calls plus clone size are reproduced from that table; the DNA served to infer D and trimming. The data contain about 210,000 clones, roughly 77% of them singletons. This TCR came from a man aged 40-49 years who had recovered from COVID-19. Specimen: PBMCs or T cells enriched from blood (not recorded which). The gene calls are TRBV12-5 and TRBJ2-1, with 7 positions matching TRBD1. As DNA, the CDR3 is TGTGCTAGTGGCCCTCGGACAGCCAGGGGGTACAATGAGCAGTTCTTC. This codes for CASGPRTARGYNEQFF.